The rows below give T cell receptor beta chains drawn from one sample of a study of identifying expanded T cells in peripheral blood. Sequencing was performed with immunoSEQ multiplex PCR; in TCRdb, only in-frame clones are kept and a portion is missing. Found here are tens of thousands of clones, approximately 86% of them singletons; the top ten hold 4.5% to 7%. Sequencing input: blood. The receptor source for this set is a person aged 18 to 75 in good health. The CDR3 runs from the conserved cysteine through the conserved F or W. A D gene is named only where the DNA matches it firmly.

v_call: TRBV11-3; j_call: TRBJ2-1; d_call: TRBD1; cdr3_length: 17; cdr3_aa: CASSLDWRTGSTVEQFF
v_call: TRBV19; j_call: TRBJ2-6; d_call: -; cdr3_length: 19; cdr3_aa: CASSTSTLPGKSGANVLTF
v_call: TRBV21-1; j_call: TRBJ2-1; d_call: -; cdr3_length: 9; cdr3_aa: CATPPEQFF
v_call: TRBV9; j_call: TRBJ2-3; d_call: -; cdr3_length: 12; cdr3_aa: CASSGGRDTQYF
v_call: TRBV7-9; j_call: TRBJ1-3; d_call: -; cdr3_length: 16; cdr3_aa: CASSLGTGQAGNTIYF
v_call: TRBV19; j_call: TRBJ1-2; d_call: -; cdr3_length: 14; cdr3_aa: CASSIVPGNYGYTF
v_call: TRBV19; j_call: TRBJ2-7; d_call: -; cdr3_length: 13; cdr3_aa: CASGTALSYEQYF
v_call: TRBV5-1; j_call: TRBJ2-5; d_call: -; cdr3_length: 13; cdr3_aa: CASSGQFQETQYF
v_call: TRBV27; j_call: TRBJ2-3; d_call: -; cdr3_length: 14; cdr3_aa: CASSLSGNTDTQYF
v_call: TRBV25-1; j_call: TRBJ1-1; d_call: -; cdr3_length: 15; cdr3_aa: CASSETAEGDTEAFF
v_call: TRBV28; j_call: TRBJ1-3; d_call: -; cdr3_length: 13; cdr3_aa: CASSPALAVKVYF